These 25 T cell receptor beta chains came from one sample sequenced in a study of OX40 agonist ivuxolimab in advanced cancers. Some clones are missing from TCRdb's copy, which holds only in-frame ones; the method was immunoSEQ multiplex PCR. This table has around 56,000 clones, 82% appearing once. Sequenced material: CD4+ or CD8+ T cells sorted from blood, taken in a trial of the OX40 agonist ivuxolimab. These receptors originate from an adult with an advanced solid tumor such as melanoma, head and neck, liver or kidney cancer.

The rearrangement joins TRBV11-1 to TRBJ2-3; no firm D call. CDR1 is SGHAT and CDR2 is FQDESV in the germline V gene (reference sequence). The CDR3 is 15 amino acids. Trimming removed 4 bases from V and 0 bases from J, with 11 bases in between. The CDR3 nucleotides read TGTGCCAGCAGCTACCCAAGTGGGAGCACAGATACGCAGTATTTT. The encoded protein is CASSYPSGSTDTQYF.

The rearrangement uses TRBV29-1 and TRBJ2-5; the D gene could be TRBD1 or TRBD2 (6 bases each). The CDR3 covers 13 residues. Germline CDR1 is SQVTM and CDR2 is ANQGSEA. Trimming left V 4 bases short and J 5 bases short, with 14 bases between. CDR3: CSVVGGSHETQYF. The CDR3 DNA follows: TGCAGCGTTGTAGGGGGGAGTCATGAGACCCAGTACTTC.

The chain carries TRBV6-6 and TRBJ1-4, with 12 bases identical to TRBD1. V trimming: 4 bases; J trimming: 8 bases; junction bases outside the gene matches: 2. CDR1 is MNHNY, CDR2 SVGAGI, per germline (reference sequence). The CDR3 consists of 14 residues. The CDR3 region has the DNA TGTGCCAGCAGTTGGGACAGGGGGCGCGAAAAACTGTTTTTT. Its protein product is CASSWDRGREKLFF.

This sequence joins TRBV30 and TRBJ1-4; D gene uncertain. This CDR3 is built from 15 residues. Germline V gives CDR1 GTSNPN, CDR2 SVGIG (reference sequence). V lost 0 bases, J lost 5 bases, and 13 bases lay in between. Here the CDR3 reads CAWSVTRGGNEKLFF. DNA for the CDR3: TGTGCCTGGAGTGTTACCCGAGGCGGCAATGAAAAACTGTTTTTT.

This clone appeared a single time. The chain has TRBV27 and TRBJ1-2; D gene ambiguous. This CDR3 has 13 amino acids. The V gene lost 4 bases and the J gene lost 2 bases, with 8 bases spanning the gap. The germline CDR1 and CDR2 sequences are MNHEY and SMNVEV (reference sequence). CDR3 region: CASSSQSNYGYTF. For the CDR3, the DNA is TGTGCCAGCAGTTCACAGTCGAACTATGGCTACACCTTC.

The V gene is TRBV9, the J gene TRBJ2-6, with 7 nucleotides matching TRBD1. Looked up from germline, CDR1 is SGDLS and CDR2 is YYNGEE. This CDR3 has 17 residues. Trimming removed 4 bases from V and 0 bases from J; junction bases left unmatched: 7. The CDR3 bases are TGTGCCAGCAGCCCTTGGGACAGAAACTCTGGGGCCAACGTCCTGACTTTC. Protein product: CASSPWDRNSGANVLTF.

The gene calls are TRBV2 and TRBJ1-5; weak D call: TRBD1 (5 bases). This CDR3 spans 15 amino acids. V was trimmed by 9 bases and J by 5 bases, leaving 20 bases between them. CDR1 and CDR2 (germline): SNHLY, FYNNEI. The CDR3 DNA reads as TGTGCCAGGGGTGGGACCGGCGCGACGGATCAGCCCCAGCATTTT. It codes for CARGGTGATDQPQHF.

The chain recombines TRBV7-9 with TRBJ1-5; possibly TRBD1 for D (6 bases). Germline-derived CDR1 and CDR2 are SEHNR and FQNEAQ (reference sequence). Trimming stripped 5 bases from V and 7 bases from J, with 12 bases between. This CDR3 has 13 amino acids. CDR3 sequence reads: CASSARGEQPQHF. CDR3 DNA sequence: TGTGCCAGCAGCGCCAGGGGTGAGCAGCCCCAGCATTTT.

The chain uses TRBV4-1 and TRBJ2-1; TRBD1 matches 9 bases. Germline CDR1 reads MGHRA; CDR2 reads YSYEKL. This CDR3 spans 19 amino acids. V gave up 0 bases and J gave up 1 base; unmatched junction bases: 10. CDR3 bases: TGCGCCAGCAGCCAAGACCGGGACAGGGTAAAGGGTTCCTACAATGAGCAGTTCTTC. This sequence encodes CASSQDRDRVKGSYNEQFF.

The V gene is TRBV27, the J gene TRBJ2-1, with 7 bases lining up with TRBD2. CDR1 is MNHEY, CDR2 SMNVEV, per germline (reference sequence). The trim removed 7 bases at V and 5 bases at J, leaving 8 bases unmatched. This CDR3 has 14 residues. CDR3 coding DNA: TGTGCCAGCATGCGCATCAGCGGGGACAATGAGCAGTTCTTC. This encodes CASMRISGDNEQFF.

The gene calls are TRBV11-2 and TRBJ2-5; 7 bases fit TRBD2. The CDR3 has 14 residues. Germline trimming cut 1 base from V and 2 bases from J; bases unmatched to any gene: 1. Germline V lookup: CDR1 SGHAT, CDR2 FQNNGV. CDR3 in DNA: TGTGCCAGCAGCTTAGGTAGCGGGCAAGAGACCCAGTACTTC. This codes for CASSLGSGQETQYF.

This chain joins TRBV12-5 and TRBJ2-3; a weak D match, TRBD2 (5 bases). V was pared by 6 bases and J by 1 base, with 23 bases between. The V gene's germline CDR1 is LGHNT and CDR2 FRNRAP. This CDR3 is built from 18 residues. The CDR3: CASGAQIWTFQRTDTQYF. The CDR3 DNA reads as TGTGCTAGTGGCGCCCAAATTTGGACTTTTCAGCGCACAGATACGCAGTATTTT.

The chain recombines TRBV7-2 with TRBJ1-4; D unclear. Looked up from germline, CDR1 is SGHTA and CDR2 is FQGNSA. V was pared by 1 base and J by 8 bases, with 11 bases between. This CDR3 spans 14 amino acids. The chain's CDR3 is CASSLGPTAEKLFF. CDR3 coding DNA: TGTGCCAGCAGCTTAGGTCCTACAGCCGAAAAACTGTTTTTT.

The rearrangement links TRBV30 to TRBJ1-2; 7 bases are shared with TRBD1. The CDR3 runs to 13 residues. Germline CDR1 is GTSNPN and CDR2 is SVGIG (reference sequence). V shed 5 bases, J shed 7 bases, and the junction held 10 bases outside the gene matches. The DNA for the CDR3 is TGTGCCTGGGGTAGGGGGCAAGTCTCTGGCTACACCTTC. Protein product: CAWGRGQVSGYTF.

The gene calls are TRBV4-2 and TRBJ2-7; the D gene is possibly TRBD1 (6 bases). Per the germline V gene, CDR1 is LGHNA and CDR2 is YNFKEQ. V was clipped by 1 base and J by 1 base, with 11 bases between them. The CDR3 contains 15 residues. CDR3 in DNA: TGTGCCAGCAGCCAAGGCACACAGGGATCCTACGAGCAGTACTTC. It translates to CASSQGTQGSYEQYF.

This chain connects TRBV30 to TRBJ1-2, with a possible D match to TRBD1 (6 bases). The V gene's germline CDR1 is GTSNPN and CDR2 SVGIG (reference sequence). The CDR3 sequence is 12 residues long. V lost 8 bases and J lost 7, with 17 bases in between. The CDR3 here is CARDLRGAGYTF. The CDR3 DNA follows: TGTGCCAGAGACCTGCGGGGGGCTGGCTACACCTTC.

The chain uses TRBV30 and TRBJ1-5; tentative D call: TRBD1 (6 bases). The CDR3 is made up of 16 amino acids. Germline V CDR1 and CDR2: GTSNPN, SVGIG (reference sequence). Trimming removed 0 bases at V and 4 bases at J, with 16 bases between. For the CDR3, the DNA is TGTGCCTGGAGTGTCCCAGGGGCGTTATCAAATCAGCCCCAGCATTTT. This translates into CAWSVPGALSNQPQHF.

The V gene is TRBV2, the J gene TRBJ2-2, with D unclear. Trimming left V 5 bases short and J 1 base short, with 8 bases between. This CDR3 spans 14 amino acids. Germline V CDR1 and CDR2: SNHLY, FYNNEI. The CDR3 nucleotides are TGTGCCAGCAGTTCATACTTGAACACCGGGGAGCTGTTTTTT. Translating gives CASSSYLNTGELFF.

The J gene is TRBJ2-3, the V gene TRBV5-6; D is possibly TRBD2 (6 bases). CDR1 and CDR2 from the germline V gene are SGHDT and YYEEEE. Between the trimmed V and J ends, which lost 3 bases and 4 bases, there was a span of 27 bases. There are 19 residues in the CDR3. CDR3 sequence reads: CASSWDLAFGHPGADTQYF. The CDR3 DNA follows: TGTGCCAGCAGCTGGGACTTAGCCTTTGGCCACCCAGGCGCAGATACGCAGTATTTT.

The chain is built from TRBV6-5 and TRBJ1-2; D gene uncertain. With 2 bases removed from V and 10 bases from J, the gap between germline ends came to 8 bases. Germline V gene data show CDR1 as MNHEY and CDR2 as SVGAGI. The CDR3 has 11 residues. CDR3 amino acids: CASSYGRDYTF. CDR3 bases: TGTGCCAGCAGTTACGGGAGAGACTACACCTTC.

The gene calls are TRBV4-3 and TRBJ1-2; possibly TRBD1 for D (5 bases). This CDR3 region has 17 residues. Germline V gene data show CDR1 as LGHNA and CDR2 as YSLEER. V shed 4 bases and J shed 4 bases, with 22 bases lying between them. CDR3 loop: CASSPEAWGGAAYGYTF. As DNA, the CDR3 is TGCGCCAGCAGCCCCGAAGCCTGGGGAGGGGCGGCCTATGGCTACACCTTC.

This chain's CDR3 is CATGPRGETQYF. The CDR3 region has the DNA TGTGCCACCGGTCCTAGGGGAGAGACCCAGTACTTC. This rearrangement joins TRBV15 to TRBJ2-5, with D perhaps TRBD1 (5 bases). The V gene lost 8 bases and the J gene lost 4 bases, with 11 bases spanning the gap. The length of the CDR3 is 12 residues. The germline V gene encodes CDR1 LNHNV and CDR2 YYDKDF (reference sequence).

The chain joins TRBV7-9 to TRBJ2-3, with D perhaps matching TRBD2 (5 bases). This CDR3 has 11 amino acids. The germline gives CDR1 SEHNR, CDR2 FQNEAQ (reference sequence). Between the trimmed V and J ends, which lost 5 bases and 6 bases, there was a span of 6 bases. CDR3 residues: CASSRGDTQYF. In nucleotides, the CDR3 is TGTGCCAGCAGCCGGGGTGATACGCAGTATTTT.

The chain uses TRBV2 and TRBJ1-5, with 7 bases identical to TRBD1. Germline V lookup: CDR1 SNHLY, CDR2 FYNNEI. The CDR3 is 12 amino acids. Losses at the gene ends were 8 bases for V and 3 bases for J; bases not matched to a gene: 1. CDR3 sequence: CASGQVNQPQHF. The DNA for the CDR3 is TGTGCCAGCGGACAGGTCAATCAGCCCCAGCATTTT.

The rearrangement uses TRBV27 and TRBJ2-7; TRBD1 matches at 7 bases. The CDR3 is 15 residues long. The J segment lost 1 base and the V segment lost 5 bases, leaving 8 bases of the junction unmatched. Germline CDR1 is MNHEY and CDR2 is SMNVEV (reference sequence). The CDR3 here is CASSLRTGFSYEQYF. In DNA, the CDR3 is TGTGCCAGCAGTCTCAGGACAGGTTTTTCCTACGAGCAGTACTTC.